The source of this TCR beta chain is a study of blood T cell repertoires in COVID-19. With 5 bases removed from V and 5 bases from J, the gap between germline ends came to 12 bases. Germline CDR1 and CDR2: SGHTA and FQGNSA. CDR3 length: 14 residues. Assay: immunoSEQ multiplex PCR; the TCRdb copy retains only in-frame clones and omits some. The profile covers roughly 160,000 clones, with over 75% appearing a single time and 11% taken by the ten largest. A few counts support this clone. Participants, about 18 to 89 years old, spanned some 23 US areas. Cohort 3 donors were reported recovered after two negative PCRs, clearance, or symptom resolution.

The chain links TRBV7-2 to TRBJ1-4; D uncertain. Sequenced sample: PBMCs or T cells enriched from blood (not recorded which). This sequence originates from a man between 50 and 59 years old who had recovered from COVID-19. CDR3 in amino acids: CASSARSQNEKLFF. The DNA for the CDR3 is TGTGCCAGCAGCGCGAGGAGTCAGAATGAAAAACTGTTTTTT.